This T cell receptor beta chain was retrieved from a study of human T cells and chemical hapten exposure. TCRdb reprocessed the RACE reads via MiXCR and lists one record per CDR3 protein. The table includes about 100,000 distinct CDR3 sequences, about an eighth detected once. Germline V gene lookup returns CDR1 DFQATT and CDR2 SNEGSKA (reference sequence). Trimming removed 0 bases from V and 7 bases from J, with 7 bases in between. The CDR3 extends over 11 amino acids. Time point noted: patch test 2, 6 weeks after DPC sensitization. Sample treatment: therapeutic diphenylcyclopropenone sensitization with weekly scalp DPC.

This receptor was identified in a woman in her thirties or forties with alopecia areata. Some clones in this sample may be carry-over from other donors' samples. V gene TRBV20-1 combines with J gene TRBJ2-7, with D tentatively TRBD2 (5 bases). The starting material was whole blood, obtained in connection with sensitization to the hapten diphenylcyclopropenone (DPC). Here the CDR3 reads CSARERREQYF. CDR3 DNA sequence: TGCAGTGCTAGAGAAAGGAGGGAGCAGTACTTC.